The rows below give T cell receptor beta chains drawn from one sample of a study of identical twins. Using its own MiXCR run on the 5' RACE reads, TCRdb lists one record per CDR3 protein. The sample has 700,000 to 950,000 distinct CDR3 sequences; over 9% are singletons. The same data also contributed to another study, on yellow fever vaccine responses in identical twins.

Sequencing was carried out using PBMCs. Every receptor here comes from a woman aged 18-29 years in good health. Each CDR3 is given with its conserved first and last residue. Fields, in order: clone size, V gene, D gene, J gene, CDR3 length, CDR3 DNA, CDR3 protein. A D gene is named only where the DNA matches it firmly. Clone size is given for some rows only: seen once, a few or many times, or a class if the clone is expanded.

>many|TRBV5-1|TRBD2|TRBJ2-3|15
TGTGCCAGCAGCCCCGGGGGGACTAGCACAGATACGCAGTATTTT
CASSPGGTSTDTQYF
>few|TRBV6-5|TRBD1|TRBJ1-1|15
TGTGCCAGCAGTTACTCCGGGACAGGGTTTCCTGAAGCTTTCTTT
CASSYSGTGFPEAFF
>.|TRBV3-1|.|TRBJ2-2|15
TGTGCCAGCAGCCAATACAGGGAGAACACCGGGGAGCTGTTTTTT
CASSQYRENTGELFF
>many|TRBV10-3|TRBD2|TRBJ2-7|15
TGTGCCATCAGTGCCGGGACTAGCGGAGCCTACGAGCAGTACTTC
CAISAGTSGAYEQYF
>many|TRBV14|TRBD2|TRBJ2-2|15
TGTGCCAGCAGCCGACTAGCGGGAGTTACCGGGGAGCTGTTTTTT
CASSRLAGVTGELFF
>.|TRBV14|.|TRBJ2-3|17
TGTGCCAGCAGCCAAGAGGGAGAGGGGTTTATTACAGATACGCAGTATTTT
CASSQEGEGFITDTQYF
>.|TRBV27|.|TRBJ2-6|15
TGTGCCAGCAGTTCTTGGACCTCTGGGGCCAACGTCCTGACTTTC
CASSSWTSGANVLTF
>few|TRBV2|.|TRBJ2-3|14
TGTGCCAGCAGTCTACAGGGTTTCGGGGATACGCAGTATTTT
CASSLQGFGDTQYF
>many|TRBV5-1|TRBD2|TRBJ2-6|17
TGCGCCAGCAGCCTTAGCGGGAGTAGCTCTGGGGCCAACGTCCTGACTTTC
CASSLSGSSSGANVLTF
>.|TRBV4-1|.|TRBJ1-1|12
TGCGCCAGCAGCCAAGATTTCATTGAAGCTTTCTTT
CASSQDFIEAFF
>.|TRBV10-1|.|TRBJ2-5|12
TGCGCCAGCAGTGAGGATCTTGAGACCCAGTACTTC
CASSEDLETQYF
>few|TRBV5-1|.|TRBJ2-5|14
TGCGCCAGCAGGCCCACATCTAACCAAGAGACCCAGTACTTC
CASRPTSNQETQYF
>many|TRBV7-9|TRBD1|TRBJ1-1|14
TGTGCCAGCAGCTGGGGGACAGGGGGGACTGAAGCTTTCTTT
CASSWGTGGTEAFF
>few|TRBV7-9|.|TRBJ1-3|15
TGTGCCAGCAGCTTTGAGAGGGGAAATGGAAACACCATATATTTT
CASSFERGNGNTIYF
>.|TRBV10-3|TRBD2|TRBJ2-7|15
TGTGCCATCAGTGGGGGGACTAGCGGGAATTACGAGCAGTACTTC
CAISGGTSGNYEQYF
>.|TRBV4-1|.|TRBJ2-1|16
TGCGCCAGCAGCCAAGATCAAAGAGGGTTATACAATGAGCAGTTCTTC
CASSQDQRGLYNEQFF
>many|TRBV10-3|.|TRBJ2-1|13
TGTGCCATCAGTGAGGGTAGTGTAAATGAGCAGTTCTTC
CAISEGSVNEQFF
>.|TRBV11-2|TRBD2|TRBJ2-5|17
TGTGCCACCTCGGGGCTAGCGGGGGGATGGAAACAAGAGACCCAGTACTTC
CATSGLAGGWKQETQYF
>few|TRBV6-1|TRBD2|TRBJ2-7|13
TGTGCCAGCAGCACAGCGGGAGTATACGAGCAGTACTTC
CASSTAGVYEQYF
>.|TRBV9|TRBD1|TRBJ2-3|16
TGTGCCAGCAGCGCGACCGGACAGGGGGCCCAAGATACGCAGTATTTT
CASSATGQGAQDTQYF
>few|TRBV3-1|.|TRBJ2-7|14
TGTGCCAGCGCCGGGCACAGCCACTCCTACGAGCAGTACTTC
CASAGHSHSYEQYF
>.|TRBV20-1|.|TRBJ2-7|16
TGCAGTGCTAGAGATCGAAGGCCGGGTGCCAGCTACGAGCAGTACTTC
CSARDRRPGASYEQYF
>few|TRBV5-1|.|TRBJ1-2|13
TGCGCCAGCAGCGATCGGACAGTCTATGGCTACACCTTC
CASSDRTVYGYTF
>.|TRBV3-1|TRBD1|TRBJ2-2|18
TGTGCCAGCAGCCTCTTTCCGGGACAGGGCGTCAACACCGGGGAGCTGTTTTTT
CASSLFPGQGVNTGELFF
>.|TRBV12-3/TRBV12-4|TRBD1|TRBJ2-7|15
TGTGCCAGCAGTCCGAGGGACAGGGAGCCCTACGAGCAGTACTTC
CASSPRDREPYEQYF
>.|TRBV13|TRBD2|TRBJ2-7|17
TGTGCCAGCAGGAAAGGGGTAGCTAGCGGATACTCCTACGAGCAGTACTTC
CASRKGVASGYSYEQYF
>many|TRBV29-1|.|TRBJ2-5|11
TGCAGCGTTGGCGGGGCGGAGACCCAGTACTTC
CSVGGAETQYF
>.|TRBV7-3|.|TRBJ1-2|15
TGTGCCAGCAGCCCAACGGGGGGCTACGACTATGGCTACACCTTC
CASSPTGGYDYGYTF
>many|TRBV20-1|.|TRBJ2-3|14
TGCAGTGCCGACTCAGGGTGGGGGACAGATACGCAGTATTTT
CSADSGWGTDTQYF
>many|TRBV29-1|TRBD2|TRBJ2-1|15
TGCAGCGTTGTATCCGGGGGAGGGGCCTACAATGAGCAGTTCTTC
CSVVSGGGAYNEQFF
>few|TRBV11-2|.|TRBJ1-6|14
TGTGCCAGCAGCTTAGCAGGCAGTCGGTCACCCCTCCACTTT
CASSLAGSRSPLHF
>few|TRBV6-1|.|TRBJ2-3|18
TGTGCCAGCAGCTCGCTGGGTAACAGTGGCGCCGGCACAGATACGCAGTATTTT
CASSSLGNSGAGTDTQYF
>.|TRBV20-1|.|TRBJ2-3|12
TGCAGTGCCTCAGGGGCCACAGATACGCAGTATTTT
CSASGATDTQYF
>many|TRBV12-3/TRBV12-4|TRBD1|TRBJ1-5|14
TGTGCCAGCAGGGTGGACAGGGGCGGTCAGCCCCAGCATTTT
CASRVDRGGQPQHF
>.|TRBV20-1|.|TRBJ2-5|13
TGCAGTGCCACAGCGATTTCAGGAGAGACCCAGTACTTC
CSATAISGETQYF
>many|TRBV20-1|.|TRBJ1-5|13
TGCAGTGCTGCAGTGGGGTACAATCAGCCCCAGCATTTT
CSAAVGYNQPQHF
>many|TRBV20-1|.|TRBJ2-3|14
TGCAGTGCAAATACATTTGGGGTCGCAGATACGCAGTATTTT
CSANTFGVADTQYF
>few|TRBV28|.|TRBJ2-7|15
TGTGCCAGCAGAGCGTCCGGGACACTCTCCTACGAGCAGTACTTC
CASRASGTLSYEQYF
>many|TRBV10-3|.|TRBJ2-4|16
TGTGCCATCAGTGATACTTTGTCGGGGGGCTCTGACATTCAGTACTTC
CAISDTLSGGSDIQYF
>few|TRBV24-1|.|TRBJ2-5|14
TGTGCCACCAGTGATGCAGGGAAAGGAGAGACCCAGTACTTC
CATSDAGKGETQYF
>few|TRBV5-1|.|TRBJ1-5|15
TGCGCCAGCAGCTTGGGGGCAGGGTTAAATCAGCCCCAGCATTTT
CASSLGAGLNQPQHF
>few|TRBV7-9|.|TRBJ1-6|17
TGTGCCAGCAGCTTAGAGCCCTCATGGGGGTTCAATTCACCCCTCCACTTT
CASSLEPSWGFNSPLHF
>.|TRBV10-3|.|TRBJ1-1|12
TGTGCCATCAGTAGCCAGAACACTGAAGCTTTCTTT
CAISSQNTEAFF
>few|TRBV12-3/TRBV12-4|.|TRBJ1-2|12
TGTGCCAGCAGTTTAGCTTTATATGGCTACACCTTC
CASSLALYGYTF
>many|TRBV7-9|TRBD1|TRBJ1-1|14
TGTGCCAGCAGAGGCACAGGGGTCTTTACTGAAGCTTTCTTT
CASRGTGVFTEAFF
>.|TRBV6-1|.|TRBJ2-5|14
TGTGCCAGCAGCCCGCGGGGGCAGGGGCAGACCCAGTACTTC
CASSPRGQGQTQYF
>few|TRBV7-9|.|TRBJ1-5|17
TGTGCCAGCAGCTTAGCCCCCTCGGGCTCAAGCAATCAGCCCCAGCATTTT
CASSLAPSGSSNQPQHF
>many|TRBV4-1|.|TRBJ1-1|14
TGCGCCAGCAGCCAAGATCGCTCTTCTATGAGGGCTTTCTTT
CASSQDRSSMRAFF
>.|TRBV5-1|TRBD1|TRBJ2-7|15
TGCGCCAGCAGCTTGGCACAGGGGGCAGGCTACGAGCAGTACTTC
CASSLAQGAGYEQYF
>.|TRBV28|TRBD1|TRBJ2-7|15
TGTGCCAGCAGGTCCCCGGGACAGGGATCCTACGAGCAGTACTTC
CASRSPGQGSYEQYF
>many|TRBV5-1|TRBD2|TRBJ2-2|16
TGCGCCAGCAGCTCAACTAGCGGGAGGGCCTTCGGGGAGCTGTTTTTT
CASSSTSGRAFGELFF
>few|TRBV12-3/TRBV12-4|.|TRBJ1-1|12
TGTGCCAGCAGTTTCAGAGAAATTGAAGCTTTCTTT
CASSFREIEAFF
>many|TRBV20-1|.|TRBJ1-5|14
TGCAGTGCTGGCGGTGCCCCTAGCAATCAGCCCCAGCATTTT
CSAGGAPSNQPQHF
>.|TRBV2|TRBD2|TRBJ2-1|14
TGTGCCAGCAGTGAAGCGTTAATATGGAGCGGGACGGTCTTC
CASSEALIWSGTVF
>few|TRBV20-1|.|TRBJ2-3|16
TGCAGTGCTAGATCCCCAGGGGAGGGAGGCACAGATACGCAGTATTTT
CSARSPGEGGTDTQYF
>.|TRBV12-3/TRBV12-4|TRBD1|TRBJ2-3|19
TGTGCCAGCAGTTATGAAGTGATCCGGGACAGGGGGCGCACAGATACGCAGTATTTT
CASSYEVIRDRGRTDTQYF
>.|TRBV12-3/TRBV12-4|TRBD2|TRBJ2-1|16
TGTGCCAGCAGGACCGATAGCGGGAGGCCCTACAATGAGCAGTTCTTC
CASRTDSGRPYNEQFF
>.|TRBV11-2|TRBD1|TRBJ2-3|17
TGTGCCAGCAGCTCCCAACGGGGACAGGTTGGCACAGATACGCAGTATTTT
CASSSQRGQVGTDTQYF
>few|TRBV4-2|.|TRBJ2-7|14
TGTGCCAGCAGCCAAGAGGCAGACGTAAACGAGCAGTACTTC
CASSQEADVNEQYF
>few|TRBV12-3/TRBV12-4|TRBD1|TRBJ2-5|15
TGTGCCAGCGTTCAGGGCTTACAGGGGACAGAGACCCAGTACTTC
CASVQGLQGTETQYF